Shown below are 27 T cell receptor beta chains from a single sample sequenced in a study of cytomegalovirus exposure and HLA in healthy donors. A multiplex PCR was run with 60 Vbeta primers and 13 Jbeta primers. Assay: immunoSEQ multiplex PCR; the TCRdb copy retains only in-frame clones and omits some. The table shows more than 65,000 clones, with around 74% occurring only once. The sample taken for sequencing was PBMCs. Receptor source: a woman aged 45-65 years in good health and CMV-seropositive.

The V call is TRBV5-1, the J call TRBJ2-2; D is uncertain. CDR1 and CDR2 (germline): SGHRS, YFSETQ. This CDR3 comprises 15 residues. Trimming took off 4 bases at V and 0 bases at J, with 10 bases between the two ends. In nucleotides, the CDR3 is TGCGCCAGCAGCACTCAAATTGCGAACACCGGGGAGCTGTTTTTT. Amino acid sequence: CASSTQIANTGELFF.

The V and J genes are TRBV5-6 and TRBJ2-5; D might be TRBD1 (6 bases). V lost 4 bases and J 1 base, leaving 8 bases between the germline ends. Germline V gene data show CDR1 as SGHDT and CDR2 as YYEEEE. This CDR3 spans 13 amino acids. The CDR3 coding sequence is TGTGCCAGCAGCCAGGACAGCCAAGAGACCCAGTACTTC. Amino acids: CASSQDSQETQYF.

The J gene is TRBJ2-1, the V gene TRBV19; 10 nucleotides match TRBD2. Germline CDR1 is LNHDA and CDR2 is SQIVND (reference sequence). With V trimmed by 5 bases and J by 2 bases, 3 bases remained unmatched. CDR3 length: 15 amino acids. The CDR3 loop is CASSLAGEAYNEQFF. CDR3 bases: TGTGCCAGTAGTCTAGCGGGAGAGGCCTACAATGAGCAGTTCTTC.

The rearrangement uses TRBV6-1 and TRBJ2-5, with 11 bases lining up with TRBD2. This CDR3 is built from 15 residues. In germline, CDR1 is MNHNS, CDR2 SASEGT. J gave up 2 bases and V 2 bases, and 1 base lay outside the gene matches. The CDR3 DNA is TGTGCCAGCAGTGAATTAGCGGGAGGGCAAGAGACCCAGTACTTC. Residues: CASSELAGGQETQYF.

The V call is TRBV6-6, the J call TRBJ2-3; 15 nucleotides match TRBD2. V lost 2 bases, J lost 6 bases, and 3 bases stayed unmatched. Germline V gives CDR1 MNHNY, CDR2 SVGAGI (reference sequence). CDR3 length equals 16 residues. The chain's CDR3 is CASSYRTSGGADTQYF. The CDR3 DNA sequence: TGTGCCAGCAGTTACCGGACTAGCGGGGGGGCGGATACGCAGTATTTT.

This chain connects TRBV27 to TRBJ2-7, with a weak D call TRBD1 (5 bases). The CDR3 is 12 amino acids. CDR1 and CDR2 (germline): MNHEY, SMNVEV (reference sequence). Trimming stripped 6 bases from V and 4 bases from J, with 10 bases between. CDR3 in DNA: TGTGCCAGCAGCCGTACAGGATACGAGCAGTACTTC. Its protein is CASSRTGYEQYF.

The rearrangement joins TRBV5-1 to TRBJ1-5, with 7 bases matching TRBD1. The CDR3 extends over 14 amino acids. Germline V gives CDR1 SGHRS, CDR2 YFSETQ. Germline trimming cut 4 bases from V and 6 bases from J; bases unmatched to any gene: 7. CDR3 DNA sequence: TGCGCCAGCAGCCCAGGGGGGAGCCGTCAGCCCCAGCATTTT. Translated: CASSPGGSRQPQHF.

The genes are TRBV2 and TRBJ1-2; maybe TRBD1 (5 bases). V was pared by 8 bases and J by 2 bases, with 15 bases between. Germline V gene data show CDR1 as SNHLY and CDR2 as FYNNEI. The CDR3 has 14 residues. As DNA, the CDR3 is TGTGCCAGCCGGCCAGGGCCACTAAACTATGGCTACACCTTC. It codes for CASRPGPLNYGYTF. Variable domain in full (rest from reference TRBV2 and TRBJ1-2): EPEVTQTPSHQVTQMGQEVILRCVPISNHLYFYWYRQILGQKVEFLVSFYNNEISEKSEIFDDQFSVERPDGSNFTLKIRSTKLEDSAMYFCASRPGPLNYGYTFGSGTRLTVV.

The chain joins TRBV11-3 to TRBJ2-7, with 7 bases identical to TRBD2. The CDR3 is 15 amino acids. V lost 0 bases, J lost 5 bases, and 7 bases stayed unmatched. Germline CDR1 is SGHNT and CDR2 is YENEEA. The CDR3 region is CASSLDSGILNEQYF. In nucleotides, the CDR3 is TGTGCCAGCAGCTTAGACAGCGGGATCCTAAACGAGCAGTACTTC.

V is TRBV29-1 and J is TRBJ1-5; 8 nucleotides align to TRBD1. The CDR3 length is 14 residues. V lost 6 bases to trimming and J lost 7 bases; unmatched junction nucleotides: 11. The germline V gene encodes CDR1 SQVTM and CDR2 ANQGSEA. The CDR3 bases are TGCAGCGTAATGACAGGGGAAGGGGGACAGCCCCAGCATTTT. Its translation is CSVMTGEGGQPQHF.

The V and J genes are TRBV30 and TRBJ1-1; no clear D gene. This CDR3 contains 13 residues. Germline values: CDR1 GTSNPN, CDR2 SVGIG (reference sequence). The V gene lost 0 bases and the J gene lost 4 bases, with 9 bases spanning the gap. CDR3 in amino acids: CAWSVEGGTEAFF. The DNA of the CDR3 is TGTGCCTGGAGTGTAGAGGGAGGCACTGAAGCTTTCTTT.

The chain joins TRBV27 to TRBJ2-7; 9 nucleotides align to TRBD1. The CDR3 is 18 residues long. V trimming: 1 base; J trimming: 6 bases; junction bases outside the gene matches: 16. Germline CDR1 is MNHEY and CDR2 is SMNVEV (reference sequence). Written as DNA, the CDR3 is TGTGCCAGCAGTTTATTTAGCCCGGACAGGGGCCCATCCGGCGAGCAGTACTTC. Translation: CASSLFSPDRGPSGEQYF.

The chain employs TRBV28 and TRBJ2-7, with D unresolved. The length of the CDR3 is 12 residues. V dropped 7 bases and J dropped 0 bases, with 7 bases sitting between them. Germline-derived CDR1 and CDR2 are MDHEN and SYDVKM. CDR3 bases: TGTGCCAGCATGGAGTACTCCTACGAGCAGTACTTC. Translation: CASMEYSYEQYF.

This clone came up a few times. CDR3 DNA: TGTGCCAGCAGCGTAACGACAGGGAACTCCTACGAGCAGTACTTC. Protein product: CASSVTTGNSYEQYF. This sequence joins TRBV9 and TRBJ2-7, with 7 bases aligning to TRBD1. The germline gives CDR1 SGDLS, CDR2 YYNGEE. The ends lost 1 base at V and 0 bases at J; junction bases unmatched: 4. CDR3 length: 15 residues.

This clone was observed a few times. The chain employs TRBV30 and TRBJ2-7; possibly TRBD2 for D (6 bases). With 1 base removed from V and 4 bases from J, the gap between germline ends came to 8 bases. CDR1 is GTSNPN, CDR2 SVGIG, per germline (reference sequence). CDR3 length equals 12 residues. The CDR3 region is CAWSAEGYEQYF. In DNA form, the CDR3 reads TGTGCCTGGAGTGCGGAGGGGTACGAGCAGTACTTC.

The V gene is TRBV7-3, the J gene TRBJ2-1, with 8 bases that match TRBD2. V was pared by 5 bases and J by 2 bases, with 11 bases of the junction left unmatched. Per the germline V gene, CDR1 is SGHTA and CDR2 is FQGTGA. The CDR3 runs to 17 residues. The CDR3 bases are TGTGCCAGCAGCCCAAACCCTCTAGCGGGTGCCTACAATGAGCAGTTCTTC. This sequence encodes CASSPNPLAGAYNEQFF.

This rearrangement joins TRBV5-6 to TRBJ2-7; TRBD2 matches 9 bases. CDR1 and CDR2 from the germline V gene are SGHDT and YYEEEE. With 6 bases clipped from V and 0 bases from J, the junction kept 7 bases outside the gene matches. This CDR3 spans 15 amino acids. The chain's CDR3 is CASTPAGGLSYEQYF. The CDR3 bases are TGTGCCAGCACCCCAGCGGGAGGCCTCTCCTACGAGCAGTACTTC.

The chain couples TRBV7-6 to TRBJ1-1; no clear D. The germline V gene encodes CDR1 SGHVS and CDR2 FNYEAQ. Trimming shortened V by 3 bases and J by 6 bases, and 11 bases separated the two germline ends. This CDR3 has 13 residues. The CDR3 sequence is CASSLAAQAEAFF. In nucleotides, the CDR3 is TGTGCCAGCAGCTTGGCCGCGCAGGCTGAAGCTTTCTTT.

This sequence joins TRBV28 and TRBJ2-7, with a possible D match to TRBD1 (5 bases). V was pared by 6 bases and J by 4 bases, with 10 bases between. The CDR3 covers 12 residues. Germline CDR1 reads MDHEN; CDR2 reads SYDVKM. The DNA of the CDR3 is TGTGCCAGCAGACCTACAGGATACGAGCAGTACTTC. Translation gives CASRPTGYEQYF.

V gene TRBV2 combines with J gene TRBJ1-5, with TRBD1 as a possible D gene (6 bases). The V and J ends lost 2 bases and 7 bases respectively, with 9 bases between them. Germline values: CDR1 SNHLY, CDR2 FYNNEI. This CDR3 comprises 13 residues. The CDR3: CASSEQGRQPQHF. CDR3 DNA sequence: TGTGCCAGCAGTGAACAGGGGAGACAGCCCCAGCATTTT.

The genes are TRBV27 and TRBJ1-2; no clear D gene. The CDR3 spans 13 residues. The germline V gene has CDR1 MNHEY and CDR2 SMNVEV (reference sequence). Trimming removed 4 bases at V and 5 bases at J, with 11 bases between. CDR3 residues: CASSWNSRYGYTF. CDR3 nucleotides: TGTGCCAGCAGTTGGAACAGTAGATATGGCTACACCTTC.

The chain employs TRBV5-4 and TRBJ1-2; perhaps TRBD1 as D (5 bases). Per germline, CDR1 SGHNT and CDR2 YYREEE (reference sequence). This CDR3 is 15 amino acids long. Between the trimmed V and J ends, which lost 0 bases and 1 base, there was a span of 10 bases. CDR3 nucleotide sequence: TGTGCCAGCAGCTTGGTAGGCAGGGATAACTATGGCTACACCTTC. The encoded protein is CASSLVGRDNYGYTF.

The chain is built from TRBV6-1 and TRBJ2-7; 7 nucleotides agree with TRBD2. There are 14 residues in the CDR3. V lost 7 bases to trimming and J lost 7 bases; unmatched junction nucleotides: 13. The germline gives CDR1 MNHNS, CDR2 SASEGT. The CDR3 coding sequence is TGTGCCAGCATGAGGCGGGAGTACGTGGGTGAGCAGTACTTC. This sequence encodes CASMRREYVGEQYF.

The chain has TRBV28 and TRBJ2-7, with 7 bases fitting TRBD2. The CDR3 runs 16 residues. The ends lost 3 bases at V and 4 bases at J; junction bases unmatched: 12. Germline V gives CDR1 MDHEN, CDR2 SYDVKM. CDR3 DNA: TGTGCCAGCAGTTTCCTCGGGACTACAAAGTTGTACGAGCAGTACTTC. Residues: CASSFLGTTKLYEQYF.

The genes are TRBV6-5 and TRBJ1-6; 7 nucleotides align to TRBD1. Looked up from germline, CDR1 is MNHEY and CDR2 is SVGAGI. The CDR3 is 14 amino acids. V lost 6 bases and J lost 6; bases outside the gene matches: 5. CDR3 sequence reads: CASRSGTVNSPLHF. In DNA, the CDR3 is TGTGCCAGCAGGTCCGGGACAGTTAATTCACCCCTCCACTTT.

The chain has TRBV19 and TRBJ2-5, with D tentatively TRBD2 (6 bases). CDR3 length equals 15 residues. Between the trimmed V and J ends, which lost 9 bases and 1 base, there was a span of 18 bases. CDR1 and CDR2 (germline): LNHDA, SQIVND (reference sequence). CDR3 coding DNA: TGTGCCAGACGAAGGGCGGGACCGCTCCAAGAGACCCAGTACTTC. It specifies CARRRAGPLQETQYF. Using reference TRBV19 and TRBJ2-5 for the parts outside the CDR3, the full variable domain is DGGITQSPKYLFRKEGQNVTLSCEQNLNHDAMYWYRQDPGQGLRLIYYSQIVNDFQKGDIAEGYSVSREKKESFPLTVTSAQKNPTAFYLCARRRAGPLQETQYFGPGTRLLVL.

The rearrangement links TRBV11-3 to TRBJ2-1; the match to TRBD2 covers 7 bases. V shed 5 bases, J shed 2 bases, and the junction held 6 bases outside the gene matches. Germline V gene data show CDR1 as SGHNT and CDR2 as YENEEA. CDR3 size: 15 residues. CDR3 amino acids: CASSRGGTTYNEQFF. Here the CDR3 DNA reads TGTGCCAGCAGCAGAGGAGGGACTACCTACAATGAGCAGTTCTTC.